This T cell receptor (beta chain) is from a study of blood T cell repertoires in COVID-19. In the study overall: The cDNA or gDNA used as material had been derived from T cells, B-cell-depleted T cells, or PBMCs.

In Seattle, patients joined the study during active infection and were tracked longitudinally. In the study's own analysis: Amplification from reference gene primers served as the basis for estimated nucleated cell counts. The data were produced by immunoSEQ multiplex PCR, yet TCRdb's version contains in-frame clones alone and is incomplete. For V, J and clone size, that table is used; D and trimming come from the DNA. The profile shows around 310,000 clones, roughly 90% of them singletons. Germline CDR1 and CDR2: SNHLY and FYNNEI. Trimming removed 3 bases from V and 6 bases from J, with 11 bases in between. There are 13 residues in the CDR3.

The source of this sequence is a woman between 40 and 55 years old with COVID-19, enrolled during active disease. The gene calls are TRBV2 and TRBJ1-1; D unclear. Input material: peripheral blood. The CDR3 sequence: CASSEGLGSEAFF. The CDR3 bases are TGTGCCAGCAGTGAGGGCCTTGGCTCTGAAGCTTTCTTT.